These T cell receptor beta chains were read from a single sample in a study of T cells in localized non-small cell lung cancer. Some clones are missing from TCRdb's copy, which holds only in-frame ones; the method was immunoSEQ multiplex PCR. The sample records 30,000 or so clones, about nine tenths being singletons. Here the sequenced sample was peripheral blood, taken before any cancer treatment. Receptors were obtained from a female donor of 60 years or more with stage I lung adenocarcinoma. Both conserved end residues are part of each CDR3. Fields, in order: J gene, V gene, D gene, clone size, CDR3 DNA, CDR3 protein. D genes are given only for firm matches. Part of the rows lack a size; the others show once, few, many or a class for expanded clones.

>TRBJ2-4|TRBV19|NA|NA
TGTGCCAGTAGAGAGGGGGGGAAAAACATTCAGTACTTC
CASREGGKNIQYF
>TRBJ1-5|TRBV6-1|NA|NA
TGTGCCAGCAGTGAAGCGCTTGGGACCCATCAGCCCCAGCATTTT
CASSEALGTHQPQHF
>TRBJ2-7|TRBV5-1|NA|few
TGCGCCAGCAGCTTGGCCCTATCGAGCGGGCAAAGGGAGCAGTACTTC
CASSLALSSGQREQYF
>TRBJ2-1|TRBV7-9|TRBD1|NA
TGTGCCGGGGACAGTACCCACCCCTACAATGAGCAGTTCTTC
CAGDSTHPYNEQFF
>TRBJ1-1|TRBV20-1|NA|NA
TGCAGCCCTGGACGGAACACTGAAGCTTTCTTT
CSPGRNTEAFF
>TRBJ1-1|TRBV5-1|TRBD1|NA
TGCGCCAGCAGCGGGGGACAGGGGATCACTGAAGCTTTCTTT
CASSGGQGITEAFF
>TRBJ2-5|TRBV7-6|TRBD2|NA
TGTGCCAGCAGCCTTCCGGGACTAGGGATCAAAGAGACCCAGTACTTC
CASSLPGLGIKETQYF
>TRBJ1-5|TRBV5-1|NA|NA
TGCGCCAGCAGCTTCAGGGGAGGTCAGCCCCAGCATTTT
CASSFRGGQPQHF
>TRBJ2-3|TRBV9|NA|NA
TGTGCCAGCAATGAGGGGGGACACCCCTACGGCACAGATACGCAGTATTTT
CASNEGGHPYGTDTQYF
>TRBJ2-2|TRBV7-2|TRBD2|NA
TGTGCCAGCAGCTCCCGCCCGAGCGGGGAGTCCGGGGAGCTGTTTTTT
CASSSRPSGESGELFF
>TRBJ1-2|TRBV29-1|NA|NA
TGCAGCGTTGCCCGGGACGGAAACTATGGCTACACCTTC
CSVARDGNYGYTF
>TRBJ1-1|TRBV7-7|NA|few
TGTGCTAGCAGCTTACTCCTGGCTGAAGCTTTCTTT
CASSLLLAEAFF
>TRBJ1-1|TRBV19|TRBD1|NA
TGTGCCAGTAGTATAGCCGGGACAGGGGCCAATGAAGCTTTCTTT
CASSIAGTGANEAFF
>TRBJ1-2|TRBV6-6|NA|NA
TGTGCCAGCTTTCAGGGGCTCTATGGCTACACCTTC
CASFQGLYGYTF
>TRBJ1-2|TRBV30|TRBD1|once
TGTGCCTGGAGCAGGGGGGAGAACTATGGCTACACCTTC
CAWSRGENYGYTF
>TRBJ1-1|TRBV4-1|TRBD1|NA
TGCGCCAGCAGCCGACCCGCCGGGACAGCCAAAACTGAAGCTTTCTTT
CASSRPAGTAKTEAFF